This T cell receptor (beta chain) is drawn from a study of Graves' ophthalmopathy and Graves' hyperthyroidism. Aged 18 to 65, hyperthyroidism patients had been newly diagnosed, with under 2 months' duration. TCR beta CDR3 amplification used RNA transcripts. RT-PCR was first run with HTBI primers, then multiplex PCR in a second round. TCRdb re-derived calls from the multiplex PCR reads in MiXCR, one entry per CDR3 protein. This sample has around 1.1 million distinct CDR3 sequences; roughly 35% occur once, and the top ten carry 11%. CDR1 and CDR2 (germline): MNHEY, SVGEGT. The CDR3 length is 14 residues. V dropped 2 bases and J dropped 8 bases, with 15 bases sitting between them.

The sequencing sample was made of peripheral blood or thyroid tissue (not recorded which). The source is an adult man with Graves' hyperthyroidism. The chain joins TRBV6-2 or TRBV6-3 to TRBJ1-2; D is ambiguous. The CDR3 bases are TGTGCCAGCAGTTACGGCGCTGGTTTTGAGGGCTACACCTTC. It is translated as CASSYGAGFEGYTF.